This T cell receptor (beta chain) was recovered during a study of blood T cell repertoires in COVID-19. In the authors' workflow: Reference gene primer amplification yielded estimated nucleated cell counts. Clones were read by immunoSEQ multiplex PCR, and TCRdb kept only the in-frame ones, dropping some. The V and J calls and clone size are taken from that table; D and trimming were inferred from the DNA. The repertoire holds approximately 150,000 clones, with roughly nine tenths as singletons. The CDR3 spans 13 residues. The ends were cut back, 5 bases at V and 3 bases at J, with 11 bases in the middle. The germline gives CDR1 LNHNV, CDR2 YYDKDF (reference sequence). This clone is a singleton in its sample.

Input material: peripheral blood. This receptor was obtained from a man aged 18 to 29 with COVID-19, enrolled during active disease. The V gene is TRBV15, the J gene TRBJ2-7; D might be TRBD1 (6 bases). This CDR3 is CATSLDRLYEQYF. For the CDR3, the DNA is TGTGCCACCAGCCTCGACAGGCTCTACGAGCAGTACTTC.